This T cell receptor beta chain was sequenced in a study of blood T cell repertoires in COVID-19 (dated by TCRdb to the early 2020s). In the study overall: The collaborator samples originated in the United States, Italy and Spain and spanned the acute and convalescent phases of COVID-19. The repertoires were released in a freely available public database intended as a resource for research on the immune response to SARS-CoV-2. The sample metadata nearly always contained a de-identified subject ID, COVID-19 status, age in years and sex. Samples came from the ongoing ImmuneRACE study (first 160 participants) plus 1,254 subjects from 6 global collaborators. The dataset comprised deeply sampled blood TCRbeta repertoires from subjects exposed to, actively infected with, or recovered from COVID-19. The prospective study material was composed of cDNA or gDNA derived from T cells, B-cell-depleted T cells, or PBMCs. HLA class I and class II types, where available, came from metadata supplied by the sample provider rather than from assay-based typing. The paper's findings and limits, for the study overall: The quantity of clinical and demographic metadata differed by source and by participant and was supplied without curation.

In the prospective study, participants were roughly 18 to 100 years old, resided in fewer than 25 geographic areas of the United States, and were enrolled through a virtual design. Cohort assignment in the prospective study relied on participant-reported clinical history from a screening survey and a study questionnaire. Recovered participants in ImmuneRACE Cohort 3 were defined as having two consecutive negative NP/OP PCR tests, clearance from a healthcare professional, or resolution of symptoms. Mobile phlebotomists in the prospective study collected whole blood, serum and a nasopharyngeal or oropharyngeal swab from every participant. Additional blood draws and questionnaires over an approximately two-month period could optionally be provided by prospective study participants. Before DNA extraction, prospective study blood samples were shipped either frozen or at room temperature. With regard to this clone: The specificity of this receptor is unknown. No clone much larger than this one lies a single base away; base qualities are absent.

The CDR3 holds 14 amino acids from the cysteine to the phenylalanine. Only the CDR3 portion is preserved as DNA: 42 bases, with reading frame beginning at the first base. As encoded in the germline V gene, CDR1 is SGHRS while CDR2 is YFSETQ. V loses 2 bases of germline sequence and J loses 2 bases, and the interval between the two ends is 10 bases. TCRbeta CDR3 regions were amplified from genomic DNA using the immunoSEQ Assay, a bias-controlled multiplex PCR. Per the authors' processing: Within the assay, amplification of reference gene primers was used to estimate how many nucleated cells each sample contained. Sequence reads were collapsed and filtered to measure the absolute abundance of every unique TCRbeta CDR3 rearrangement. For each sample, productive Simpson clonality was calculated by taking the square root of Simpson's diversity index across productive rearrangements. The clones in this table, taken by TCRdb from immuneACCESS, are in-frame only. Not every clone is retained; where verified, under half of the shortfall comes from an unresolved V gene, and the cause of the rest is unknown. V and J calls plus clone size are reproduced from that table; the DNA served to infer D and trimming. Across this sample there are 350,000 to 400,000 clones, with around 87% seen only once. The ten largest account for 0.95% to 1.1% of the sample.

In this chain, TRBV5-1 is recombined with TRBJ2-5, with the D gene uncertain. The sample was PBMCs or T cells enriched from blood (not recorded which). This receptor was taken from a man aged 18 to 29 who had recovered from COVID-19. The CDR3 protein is CASSFYYVQETQYF. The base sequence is TGCGCCAGCAGCTTTTATTATGTACAAGAGACCCAGTACTTC. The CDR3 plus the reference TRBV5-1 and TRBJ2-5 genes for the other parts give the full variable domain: KAGVTQTPRYLIKTRGQQVTLSCSPISGHRSVSWYQQTPGQGLQFLFEYFSETQRNKGNFPGRFSGRQFSNSRSEMNVSTLELGDSALYLCASSFYYVQETQYFGPGTRLLVL.